This T cell receptor (beta chain) comes out of a study of blood T cell repertoires in COVID-19. Study details: Material from acute and convalescent COVID-19 was sourced from the United States, Italy and Spain. T cells, B-cell-depleted T cells, or PBMCs provided the cDNA or gDNA that served as material.

V dropped 1 base and J dropped 4 bases, with 13 bases sitting between them. This CDR3 has 15 residues. Germline V gene lookup returns CDR1 LGHNA and CDR2 YSLEER. Produced via immunoSEQ multiplex PCR; TCRdb's table is partial and in-frame only. The sample yields more than 300,000 clones, around 91% seen once. The sequence derives from a woman younger than 30 who had recovered from COVID-19. The rearrangement links TRBV4-3 to TRBJ1-2, with D maybe TRBD1 (6 bases). The sequenced sample was peripheral blood. The DNA of the CDR3 is TGCGCCAGCAGCCAAGTTACAGGGTTGCGCTATGGCTACACCTTC. Protein product: CASSQVTGLRYGYTF.